This is a list of T cell receptor beta chains from one sample in a study of blood T cells in healthy people across ages. TCRdb redid the calling of the 5' RACE reads with MiXCR, one entry per CDR3 protein. This table has over 700,000 distinct CDR3 sequences, about 53% appearing once. The sample taken for sequencing was blood. The receptors here all came from an elderly man in good health. The CDR3 runs from the conserved cysteine through the conserved F or W. A D gene is named only where the DNA matches it firmly. Expanded clones get a size class; other rows say once, few or many, or leave the size out.

D,J,V,size,CDR3,DNA
NA,TRBJ2-6,TRBV28,NA,CASSLWGRWGSGANVLTF,TGTGCCAGCAGCCTGTGGGGGAGGTGGGGCTCTGGGGCCAACGTCCTGACTTTC
TRBD2,TRBJ2-3,TRBV7-2,NA,CASSLGGLAGGRPYADTQYF,TGTGCCAGCAGCTTAGGGGGACTAGCGGGAGGGAGGCCATACGCAGATACGCAGTATTTT
TRBD2,TRBJ2-5,TRBV13,NA,CASSPRLAGSRGETQYF,TGTGCCAGCAGCCCCCGACTAGCGGGGAGTAGGGGGGAGACCCAGTACTTC
TRBD1,TRBJ2-5,TRBV6-6,NA,CASSKTGPPETQYF,TGTGCCAGCAGTAAGACAGGGCCCCCAGAGACCCAGTACTTC
TRBD1,TRBJ2-1,TRBV6-6,NA,CASGDRGVEQFF,TGTGCCAGCGGGGACAGGGGGGTTGAGCAGTTCTTC
NA,TRBJ2-5,TRBV18,NA,CASSPGQQEAQYF,TGTGCCAGCTCACCCGGACAGCAAGAGGCCCAGTACTTC
NA,TRBJ1-4,TRBV10-3,NA,CAISQREAGVNEKLFF,TGTGCCATCAGTCAGCGGGAGGCAGGAGTTAATGAAAAACTGTTTTTT
NA,TRBJ2-3,TRBV3-1,few,CASSDRPDTQYF,TGTGCCAGCAGCGACCGCCCAGATACGCAGTATTTT
NA,TRBJ2-1,TRBV5-1,NA,CASSSLPGSLQYNEQFF,TGCGCCAGCAGCTCACTTCCGGGATCACTTCAATACAATGAGCAGTTCTTC
NA,TRBJ2-7,TRBV29-1,many,CSVPEGGKQYF,TGCAGCGTCCCCGAGGGGGGGAAACAGTACTTC
TRBD1,TRBJ2-7,TRBV5-6,NA,CASSSALDRAHEQYF,TGTGCCAGCAGCTCGGCCCTGGACAGGGCCCACGAGCAGTACTTC
NA,TRBJ1-2,TRBV18,NA,CASSPRGMDGYTF,TGTGCCAGCTCACCACGAGGGATGGACGGCTACACCTTC
TRBD2,TRBJ2-3,TRBV7-2,NA,CASSLGLAGQYF,TGTGCCAGCAGCTTAGGACTAGCGGGGCAGTACTTT
TRBD2,TRBJ2-3,TRBV20-1,few,CSAAWTSGMSDTQYF,TGCAGTGCTGCCTGGACTAGCGGGATGTCAGATACGCAGTATTTT
TRBD2,TRBJ2-5,TRBV6-5,NA,CASTPGGSHLRYF,TGTGCCAGCACGCCGGGAGGGTCCCATCTGAGGTACTTC
NA,TRBJ2-7,TRBV6-5,NA,CASSRTKSYEQYF,TGTGCCAGCAGTCGGACAAAATCCTACGAGCAGTACTTC
NA,TRBJ1-2,TRBV2,once,CASSGSGYGYTF,TGTGCCAGCAGTGGGTCAGGGTATGGCTACACCTTC
NA,TRBJ1-2,TRBV20-1,NA,CSAKPGAYGYTF,TGCAGTGCTAAGCCCGGAGCGTATGGCTACACCTTC
TRBD1,TRBJ2-5,TRBV29-1,NA,CSGSRGQETQYF,TGCAGCGGAAGCAGGGGGCAAGAGACCCAGTACTTC
NA,TRBJ2-4,TRBV5-1,NA,CASSFAGEMGEQYF,TGCGCCAGCAGCTTTGCGGGTGAAATGGGTGAGCAGTACTTC
NA,TRBJ1-5,TRBV20-1,many,CSATGNRVANQPQHF,TGCAGTGCAACAGGTAACAGGGTGGCCAATCAGCCCCAGCATTTT
NA,TRBJ1-6,TRBV10-3,NA,CATQTGVLNSPLHF,TGTGCCACCCAAACGGGGGTTTTAAATTCACCCCTCCACTTT
NA,TRBJ2-1,TRBV24-1,few,CATSEGDLPPLNEQFF,TGTGCCACCAGTGAGGGGGACCTACCCCCTCTCAATGAGCAGTTCTTC
NA,TRBJ2-1,TRBV24-1,NA,CATSDATQGPYNEQFF,TGTGCCACCAGTGATGCCACGCAGGGTCCCTACAATGAGCAGTTCTTC
NA,TRBJ2-5,TRBV20-1,few,CSARADRIAENSYQETQYF,TGCAGTGCTAGAGCTGATAGGATAGCAGAGAACTCGTACCAAGAGACCCAGTACTTC
TRBD2,TRBJ2-7,TRBV4-2,NA,CASSAGVGLAVFDEQYF,TGTGCCAGCAGCGCAGGCGTTGGTCTAGCGGTCTTCGACGAGCAGTACTTC
TRBD1,TRBJ1-2,TRBV7-2,NA,CACSCQRGPPNYGYTF,TGTGCCTGCAGCTGCCAAAGGGGGCCCCCTAACTATGGCTACACCTTC
NA,TRBJ2-2,TRBV5-6,few,CASSLVAGELFF,TGTGCCAGCAGCTTGGTGGCCGGGGAGCTGTTTTTT
TRBD1,TRBJ2-5,TRBV11-2,NA,CASSAQGRETQYF,TGTGCCAGCAGCGCACAGGGGCGGGAGACCCAGTACTTC